Below are 16 T cell receptor beta chains sequenced from a single sample in a study of cytomegalovirus exposure and HLA in healthy donors. The PCR ran on 60 Vbeta and 13 Jbeta primers. Libraries were prepared by immunoSEQ multiplex PCR; TCRdb keeps only in-frame clonotypes and omits some of them. Here the sample spans around 150,000 clones, 60% to 70% being singletons. The sequencing sample was made of PBMCs. Receptors originate from a woman in her fifties or sixties in good health and CMV-seropositive.

In this sample, this clone turned up a few times. V and J are TRBV5-1 and TRBJ2-7; 8 bases agree with TRBD2. The J segment lost 6 bases and the V segment lost 2 bases, leaving 7 bases of the junction unmatched. Germline lookup yields CDR1 SGHRS and CDR2 YFSETQ. The CDR3 contains 14 residues. This CDR3 reads CASSLSGLVGEQYF. In nucleotides, the CDR3 is TGCGCCAGCAGCTTATCGGGACTAGTCGGCGAGCAGTACTTC.

This CDR3 reads CSAPGQTNTEAFF. The CDR3, as DNA: TGCAGCGCCCCGGGACAGACGAACACTGAAGCTTTCTTT. The chain is built from TRBV29-1 and TRBJ1-1; 7 nucleotides align to TRBD1. The CDR3 covers 13 residues. The germline gives CDR1 SQVTM, CDR2 ANQGSEA. V lost 7 bases and J lost 1; bases outside the gene matches: 6.

The rearrangement links TRBV7-8 to TRBJ1-2; 8 positions agree with TRBD1. V shed 1 base and J 3 bases; nucleotides not matched to a gene: 4. The CDR3 sequence is 15 residues long. Germline V gives CDR1 SGHVS, CDR2 FQNEAQ. CDR3 nucleotide sequence: TGTGCCAGCAGCTTAGATACAGGGGGGGACTATGGCTACACCTTC. Its translation is CASSLDTGGDYGYTF.

This clone has a handful of counts. The rearrangement joins TRBV4-2 to TRBJ2-1; 11 bases fit TRBD2. Germline CDR1 and CDR2: LGHNA and YNFKEQ. The CDR3 length is 17 residues. The V gene end was trimmed by 0 bases and the J gene end by 7 bases; junction bases not matched to a gene: 8. The CDR3 region has the DNA TGTGCCAGCAGCCAAGATAGCCTAGCGGGAGGACGGAATGAGCAGTTCTTC. Translated: CASSQDSLAGGRNEQFF.

This clone was detected once. V usage is TRBV30 and J usage is TRBJ1-2; 9 bases fit TRBD1. J gave up 1 base and V 0 bases, and 3 bases lay outside the gene matches. This CDR3 contains 15 residues. Germline V lookup: CDR1 GTSNPN, CDR2 SVGIG (reference sequence). The DNA for the CDR3 is TGTGCCTGGAGTGTAGGGACAGGGATTAACTATGGCTACACCTTC. Protein: CAWSVGTGINYGYTF.

The V and J genes are TRBV21-1 and TRBJ1-4; the tabulated D call, TRBD1, remains unverified against the DNA. TRBV21-1 is reported as a pseudogene. The CDR3 is 14 amino acids. Here the CDR3 reads CASSNGQVWEKLFF. The CDR3 DNA sequence: TGTGCCAGCAGCAACGGACAGGTATGGGAAAAACTGTTTTTT.

This clone was counted a few times. The CDR3 loop is CASSVFETNTEAFF. CDR3 DNA: TGCGCCAGCAGCGTGTTTGAAACAAACACTGAAGCTTTCTTT. The chain combines TRBV5-1 with TRBJ1-1; D is uncertain. The CDR3 contains 14 residues. The V and J ends lost 4 bases and 2 bases respectively, with 12 bases between them. In germline, CDR1 is SGHRS, CDR2 YFSETQ. The entire variable domain, with the rest obtained from reference TRBV5-1 and TRBJ1-1, is as follows: KAGVTQTPRYLIKTRGQQVTLSCSPISGHRSVSWYQQTPGQGLQFLFEYFSETQRNKGNFPGRFSGRQFSNSRSEMNVSTLELGDSALYLCASSVFETNTEAFFGQGTRLTVV.

Comments on this clone: The same CDR3 arises from other DNA sequences in this sample as well. V gene TRBV6-4 combines with J gene TRBJ2-3; 8 nucleotides agree with TRBD2. J was trimmed by 3 bases and V by 4 bases; bases with no gene match: 18. CDR3 size: 19 residues. CDR1 and CDR2 from the germline V gene are MRHNA and SNTAGT. The DNA for the CDR3 is TGTGCCAGCAGTGGAGGGGGGACTAGTGGGAGGCCCGGGACAGATACGCAGTATTTT. Amino acid sequence: CASSGGGTSGRPGTDTQYF.

This clone has only one observation. This rearrangement joins TRBV7-2 to TRBJ2-1; D remains ambiguous. The CDR3 extends over 13 amino acids. Trimming stripped 11 bases from V and 5 bases from J, with 16 bases between. The germline CDR1 and CDR2 sequences are SGHTA and FQGNSA. CDR3: CAGGLTRHNEQFF. CDR3 in DNA: TGTGCCGGTGGGCTAACTCGGCACAATGAGCAGTTCTTC.

V and J are TRBV14 and TRBJ1-2; the D is unclear. The length of the CDR3 is 16 residues. Germline V gene lookup returns CDR1 SGHDN and CDR2 FVKESK. Trimming removed 4 bases from V and 5 bases from J, with 20 bases in between. CDR3 loop: CASSRVGSPLGYGYTF. Written as DNA, the CDR3 is TGTGCCAGCAGCCGCGTGGGCAGCCCACTTGGATATGGCTACACCTTC.

As concerns this clone: Other DNA sequences in this sample translate to the same CDR3. The rearrangement uses TRBV7-9 and TRBJ2-1; 10 nucleotides align to TRBD2. The CDR3 extends over 16 amino acids. The germline V gene encodes CDR1 SEHNR and CDR2 FQNEAQ (reference sequence). J was trimmed by 7 bases and V by 2 bases; bases with no gene match: 8. CDR3 coding DNA: TGTGCCAGCAGCTTACCTATAGCGGGAGGAAGGAATGAGCAGTTCTTC. It specifies CASSLPIAGGRNEQFF.

This chain connects TRBV7-9 to TRBJ2-7; 9 positions agree with TRBD1. The CDR3 loop spans 14 amino acids. V was pared by 3 bases and J by 2 bases, with 2 bases of the junction left unmatched. Germline V lookup: CDR1 SEHNR, CDR2 FQNEAQ (reference sequence). The CDR3 here is CASSFTGGTYEQYF. The CDR3 bases are TGTGCCAGCAGCTTTACAGGGGGCACCTACGAGCAGTACTTC.

This clone turned up a few times. The chain uses TRBV7-9 and TRBJ1-5, with unresolved D. Germline V lookup: CDR1 SEHNR, CDR2 FQNEAQ (reference sequence). V gave up 1 base and J gave up 5 bases, with 9 bases separating them. The CDR3 runs 14 residues. CDR3 nucleotides: TGTGCCAGCAGCTTAGGGGGAGCCTATCAGCCCCAGCATTTT. Residues: CASSLGGAYQPQHF.

J is TRBJ2-5 and V is TRBV19, with D possibly TRBD1 on 5 matching bases. Per germline, CDR1 LNHDA and CDR2 SQIVND (reference sequence). The V end was cut by 0 bases, the J end by 5 bases, with 10 bases between. The CDR3 covers 14 residues. CDR3 DNA: TGTGCCAGTAGTATAGAGTCCTCAGGGGAGACCCAGTACTTC. Residues: CASSIESSGETQYF.

The rearrangement links TRBV9 to TRBJ2-1; TRBD2 might be the D (7 bases). The CDR3 is 15 residues long. Germline V lookup: CDR1 SGDLS, CDR2 YYNGEE. V dropped 2 bases and J dropped 7 bases, with 16 bases sitting between them. This chain's CDR3 is CASSVLREGGNEQFF. The CDR3 nucleotides are TGTGCCAGCAGCGTGTTGAGGGAGGGGGGAAATGAGCAGTTCTTC.

The chain links TRBV5-4 to TRBJ2-3; 8 nucleotides align to TRBD2. Trimming cost V 8 bases and J 0 bases; bases outside gene matches: 14. Germline V gives CDR1 SGHNT, CDR2 YYREEE (reference sequence). CDR3 length: 17 residues. CDR3 protein: CASSSRVSGVSTDTQYF. CDR3 coding DNA: TGTGCCAGTAGCAGTAGGGTTAGCGGGGTTAGCACAGATACGCAGTATTTT.